A single sample gave rise to the 18 T cell receptor beta chains below, sequenced in a study of Ad26.COV2.S vaccination and SARS-CoV-2 variants. The treatment is: roughly 20 received Ad26.COV2.S at low or high dose, single or two shots; about 5 received placebo; per-sample allocation not given. Samples analyzed were those drawn on day 63 after the first vaccine or placebo injection. Only in-frame clones appear in the TCRdb table, and some are missing; sequencing was by immunoSEQ multiplex PCR. The sample carries about 480,000 clones, around nine tenths recorded once. The starting material was peripheral blood, obtained in a trial of Ad26.COV2.S vaccine versus placebo. The receptors here all came from a person aged 18-60 years who received the Ad26.COV2.S COVID-19 vaccine or a placebo.

The chain joins TRBV5-1 to TRBJ2-7, with D perhaps matching TRBD2 (7 bases). V lost 0 bases to trimming and J lost 0 bases, with 13 bases between them. The CDR3 sequence is 16 residues long. The germline CDR1 and CDR2 sequences are SGHRS and YFSETQ. As DNA, the CDR3 is TGCGCCAGCAGCTTGGCCGATGGGGGGGCCTCCTACGAGCAGTACTTC. It yields the protein CASSLADGGASYEQYF. The entire variable domain, with the rest obtained from reference TRBV5-1 and TRBJ2-7, is as follows: KAGVTQTPRYLIKTRGQQVTLSCSPISGHRSVSWYQQTPGQGLQFLFEYFSETQRNKGNFPGRFSGRQFSNSRSEMNVSTLELGDSALYLCASSLADGGASYEQYFGPGTRLTVT.

This chain links TRBV5-1 with TRBJ2-3; 7 bases are a match to TRBD2. The CDR3 has 16 residues. CDR1 is SGHRS, CDR2 YFSETQ, per germline. Trimming cost V 0 bases and J 0 bases; bases outside gene matches: 4. The CDR3 sequence: CASSLAVGGSTDTQYF. For the CDR3, the DNA is TGCGCCAGCAGCTTGGCGGTGGGAGGGAGCACAGATACGCAGTATTTT. The full variable domain, its missing parts supplied by reference TRBV5-1 and TRBJ2-3, is KAGVTQTPRYLIKTRGQQVTLSCSPISGHRSVSWYQQTPGQGLQFLFEYFSETQRNKGNFPGRFSGRQFSNSRSEMNVSTLELGDSALYLCASSLAVGGSTDTQYFGPGTRLTVL.

The chain carries TRBV13 and TRBJ2-7; TRBD2 matches 8 bases. This CDR3 contains 15 residues. The J segment lost 5 bases and the V segment lost 5 bases, leaving 11 bases of the junction unmatched. Germline values: CDR1 PRHDT, CDR2 FYEKMQ (reference sequence). The CDR3 loop is CASSRSSGSFDEQYF. The CDR3 region has the DNA TGTGCCAGCAGCCGAAGCAGCGGGAGTTTTGACGAGCAGTACTTC.

The gene calls are TRBV7-9 and TRBJ2-7; D unclear. The CDR3 extends over 12 amino acids. CDR1 and CDR2 from the germline V gene are SEHNR and FQNEAQ (reference sequence). The V end lost 4 bases, the J end lost 6 bases, and 10 bases lay between the germline ends. The CDR3 spells CASSSDWGEQYF. In DNA form, the CDR3 reads TGTGCCAGCAGCTCCGACTGGGGCGAGCAGTACTTC.

Notes on this clone: Other DNA sequences in the sample encode the same CDR3. The chain links TRBV10-3 to TRBJ2-5; D is ambiguous. Trimming pared 3 bases from V and 4 bases from J, leaving 3 bases between. This CDR3 has 11 amino acids. The germline V gene has CDR1 ENHRY and CDR2 SYGVKD. CDR3 in amino acids: CAISELETQYF. The CDR3 DNA reads TGTGCCATCAGTGAATTAGAGACCCAGTACTTC.

This sequence joins TRBV20-1 and TRBJ2-7; D possibly corresponds to TRBD2 (7 bases). This CDR3 spans 11 amino acids. Germline values: CDR1 DFQATT, CDR2 SNEGSKA (reference sequence). V was cut by 6 bases and J by 9 bases, with 15 bases left in between. CDR3 sequence: CSAPRGEGQYF. In nucleotides, the CDR3 is TGCAGTGCCCCTAGGGGGGAGGGGCAGTACTTC.

The chain uses TRBV6-5 and TRBJ2-7; 7 bases are a match to TRBD2. Trimming took 10 bases from V and 3 from J; bases not matched to a gene: 9. The germline V gene encodes CDR1 MNHEY and CDR2 SVGAGI. The CDR3 sequence is 13 residues long. This CDR3 is CATREGNVYEQYF. CDR3 DNA: TGTGCCACCAGGGAGGGCAACGTCTACGAGCAGTACTTC.

This sequence joins TRBV6-4 and TRBJ1-5, with TRBD1 matching 7 bases. The CDR3 contains 18 residues. V trimming: 2 bases; J trimming: 0 bases; junction bases outside the gene matches: 10. The germline CDR1 and CDR2 sequences are MRHNA and SNTAGT. The CDR3 nucleotides are TGTGCCAGCAGTGACCCCAGTCGGGCAGGGGGTAGCAATCAGCCCCAGCATTTT. It codes for CASSDPSRAGGSNQPQHF.

The chain joins TRBV19 to TRBJ2-7; D unclear. There are 13 residues in the CDR3. Germline V gene lookup returns CDR1 LNHDA and CDR2 SQIVND (reference sequence). V lost 5 bases, J lost 0 bases, and 8 bases lay in between. CDR3 coding DNA: TGTGCCAGTAGTTATCTTCACTCCTACGAGCAGTACTTC. Translation gives CASSYLHSYEQYF.

The rearrangement uses TRBV11-2 and TRBJ1-5; 9 nucleotides match TRBD1. The CDR3 runs 16 residues. Trimming removed 1 base from V and 7 bases from J; junction bases left unmatched: 8. Germline V gene data show CDR1 as SGHAT and CDR2 as FQNNGV. The CDR3 loop is CASSLGPAGQGQPQHF. The CDR3 region has the DNA TGTGCCAGCAGCTTAGGCCCGGCGGGACAGGGCCAGCCCCAGCATTTT.

J is TRBJ2-4 and V is TRBV27; no reliable D call. Trimming shortened V by 4 bases and J by 6 bases, and 7 bases separated the two germline ends. Germline CDR1 MNHEY, CDR2 SMNVEV (reference sequence). The CDR3 totals 12 residues. The CDR3 DNA reads TGTGCCAGCAGTTCATCAGGAAACATTCAGTACTTC. Its translation is CASSSSGNIQYF.

This chain links TRBV28 with TRBJ1-2, with D unclear. The CDR3 is made up of 14 amino acids. Germline assignment: CDR1 MDHEN and CDR2 SYDVKM. V lost 5 bases and J 5 bases, leaving 15 bases between the germline ends. The CDR3 sequence is CASSPLRVGYGYTF. The CDR3 DNA follows: TGTGCCAGCAGTCCGTTGAGGGTGGGGTATGGCTACACCTTC.

The V call is TRBV6-4, the J call TRBJ2-1; maybe TRBD2 (6 bases). The CDR3 has 15 residues. Looked up from germline, CDR1 is MRHNA and CDR2 is SNTAGT. Trimming shortened V by 3 bases and J by 7 bases, and 16 bases separated the two germline ends. CDR3 bases: TGTGCCAGCAGTGAGATGGGACTGGCTAGAAATGAGCAGTTCTTC. Translating it yields CASSEMGLARNEQFF.

The chain links TRBV20-1 to TRBJ1-5; D may be TRBD1 (5 bases). The germline gives CDR1 DFQATT, CDR2 SNEGSKA (reference sequence). The V gene lost 3 bases and the J gene lost 5 bases, with 8 bases spanning the gap. This CDR3 spans 12 amino acids. CDR3 in amino acids: CSASIRDQPQHF. Written as DNA, the CDR3 is TGCAGTGCTAGTATCAGGGATCAGCCCCAGCATTTT.

Written as DNA, the CDR3 is TGCGCCAGCCGCGGGGTAGGCTCTGGAAACACCATATATTTT. As protein: CASRGVGSGNTIYF. The V gene is TRBV5-1, the J gene TRBJ1-3, with D hard to call. CDR1 SGHRS and CDR2 YFSETQ come from the germline V gene. Deletions cut 7 bases from V and 0 bases from J, with 11 bases between. This CDR3 is built from 14 residues. Filled out from reference TRBV5-1 and TRBJ1-3, the complete variable domain reads KAGVTQTPRYLIKTRGQQVTLSCSPISGHRSVSWYQQTPGQGLQFLFEYFSETQRNKGNFPGRFSGRQFSNSRSEMNVSTLELGDSALYLCASRGVGSGNTIYFGEGSWLTVV.

The rearrangement links TRBV2 to TRBJ2-7; D assignment may be TRBD1 or TRBD2 (5 bases each). Between the trimmed V and J ends, which lost 4 bases and 2 bases, there was a span of 15 bases. The CDR3 spans 15 residues. CDR1 is SNHLY and CDR2 is FYNNEI in the germline V gene. CDR3: CASSAQGRTAYEQYF. The CDR3 DNA reads as TGTGCCAGCAGTGCCCAGGGACGCACGGCCTACGAGCAGTACTTC.

The chain is built from TRBV11-2 and TRBJ2-7; D possibly corresponds to TRBD1 (5 bases). With 2 bases removed from V and 5 bases from J, the gap between germline ends came to 16 bases. Per germline, CDR1 SGHAT and CDR2 FQNNGV. The CDR3 runs to 15 residues. The CDR3 sequence: CASSLITGRAHEQYF. In nucleotides, the CDR3 is TGTGCCAGCAGCTTAATTACCGGCAGGGCCCACGAGCAGTACTTC. The variable domain in full, completed from reference TRBV11-2 and TRBJ2-7, reads EAGVAQSPRYKIIEKRQSVAFWCNPISGHATLYWYQQILGQGPKLLIQFQNNGVVDDSQLPKDRFSAERLKGVDSTLKIQPAKLEDSAVYLCASSLITGRAHEQYFGPGTRLTVT.

This clone was picked up a small number of times. The chain employs TRBV5-1 and TRBJ1-4; no clear D gene. Deletions cut 1 base from V and 7 bases from J, with 5 bases between. The CDR3 spans 12 residues. CDR1 and CDR2 from the germline V gene are SGHRS and YFSETQ. CDR3 region: CASSLKGEKLFF. The CDR3 DNA reads TGCGCCAGCAGCTTGAAGGGTGAAAAACTGTTTTTT.